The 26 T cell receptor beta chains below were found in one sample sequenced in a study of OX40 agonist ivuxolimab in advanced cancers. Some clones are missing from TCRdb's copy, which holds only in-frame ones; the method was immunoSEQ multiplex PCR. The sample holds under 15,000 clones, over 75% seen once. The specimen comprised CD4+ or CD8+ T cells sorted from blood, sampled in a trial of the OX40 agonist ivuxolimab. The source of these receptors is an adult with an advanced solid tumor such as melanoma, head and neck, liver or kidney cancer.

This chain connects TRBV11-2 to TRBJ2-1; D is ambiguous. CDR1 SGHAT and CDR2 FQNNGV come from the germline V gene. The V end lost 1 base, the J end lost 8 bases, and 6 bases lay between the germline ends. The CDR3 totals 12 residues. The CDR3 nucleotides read TGTGCCAGCAGCTTAGGAAAGCATGAGCAGTTCTTC. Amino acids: CASSLGKHEQFF.

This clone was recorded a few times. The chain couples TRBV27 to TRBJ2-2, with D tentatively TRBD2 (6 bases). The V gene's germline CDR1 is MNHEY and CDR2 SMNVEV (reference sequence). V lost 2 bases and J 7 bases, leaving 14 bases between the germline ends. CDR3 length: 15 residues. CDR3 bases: TGTGCCAGCAGTTTACCCGGGACTGTTGGCGGGGAGCTGTTTTTT. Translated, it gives CASSLPGTVGGELFF.

The CDR3 DNA follows: TGTGCCAGCAGTTCCCTCCGGGACAGGGGTGAAAAACTGTTTTTT. Translating gives CASSSLRDRGEKLFF. V usage is TRBV6-8 and J usage is TRBJ1-4, with 10 bases aligning to TRBD1. CDR3 length equals 15 residues. The V gene's germline CDR1 is MNHGY and CDR2 SAAAGT. V lost 4 bases to trimming and J lost 7 bases; unmatched junction nucleotides: 6.

The CDR3 DNA sequence: TGTGCCAGCAGTCACCGGGACTACAATGAGCAGTTCTTC. Amino acid sequence: CASSHRDYNEQFF. The chain links TRBV6-6 to TRBJ2-1; a possible D gene is TRBD2 (5 bases). Trimming removed 5 bases from V and 3 bases from J, with 8 bases in between. Germline CDR1 MNHNY, CDR2 SVGAGI (reference sequence). This CDR3 is 13 amino acids long.

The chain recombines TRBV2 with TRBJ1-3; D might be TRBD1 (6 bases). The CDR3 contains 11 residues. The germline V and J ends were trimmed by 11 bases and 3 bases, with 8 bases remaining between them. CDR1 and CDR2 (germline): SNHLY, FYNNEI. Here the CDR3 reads CAYRVGNTIYF. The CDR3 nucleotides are TGTGCCTACAGGGTTGGAAACACCATATATTTT.

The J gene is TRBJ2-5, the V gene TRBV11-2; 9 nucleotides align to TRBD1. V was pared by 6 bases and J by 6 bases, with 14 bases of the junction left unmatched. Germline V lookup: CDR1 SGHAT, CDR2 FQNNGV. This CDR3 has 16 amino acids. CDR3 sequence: CASSPGFTGGEKTQYF. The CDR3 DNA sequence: TGTGCCAGCAGTCCGGGATTTACAGGGGGCGAGAAGACCCAGTACTTC.

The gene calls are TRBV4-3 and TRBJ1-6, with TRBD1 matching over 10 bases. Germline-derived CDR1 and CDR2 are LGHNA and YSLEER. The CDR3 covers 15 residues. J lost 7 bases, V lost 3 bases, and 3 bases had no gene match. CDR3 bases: TGCGCCAGCAGCCATGCGGACAGGGGGAATTCACCCCTCCACTTT. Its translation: CASSHADRGNSPLHF.

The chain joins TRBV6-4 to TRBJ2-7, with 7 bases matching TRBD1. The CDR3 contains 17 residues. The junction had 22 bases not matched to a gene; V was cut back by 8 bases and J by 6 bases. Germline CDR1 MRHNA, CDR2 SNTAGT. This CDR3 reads CASSSTGQPVPKLEQYF. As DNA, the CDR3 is TGTGCCAGCTCAAGTACGGGACAGCCAGTACCTAAACTCGAGCAGTACTTC.

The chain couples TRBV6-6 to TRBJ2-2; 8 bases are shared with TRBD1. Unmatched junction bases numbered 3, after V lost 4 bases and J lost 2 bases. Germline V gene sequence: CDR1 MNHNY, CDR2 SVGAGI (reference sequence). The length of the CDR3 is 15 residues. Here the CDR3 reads CASSWTGINTGELFF. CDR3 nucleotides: TGTGCCAGCAGTTGGACAGGGATCAACACCGGGGAGCTGTTTTTT.

The CDR3 sequence is CASSHTVDDTEAFF. CDR3 DNA: TGTGCCAGCAGCCACACCGTCGATGACACTGAAGCTTTCTTT. V gene TRBV28 combines with J gene TRBJ1-1, with D unresolved. Deletions cut 6 bases from V and 3 bases from J, with 14 bases between. Germline CDR1 reads MDHEN; CDR2 reads SYDVKM. This CDR3 comprises 14 residues.

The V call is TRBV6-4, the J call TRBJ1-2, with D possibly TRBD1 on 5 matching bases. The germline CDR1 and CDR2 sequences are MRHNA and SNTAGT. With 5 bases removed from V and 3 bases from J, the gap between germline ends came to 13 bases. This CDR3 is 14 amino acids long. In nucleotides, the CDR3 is TGTGCCAGCAGTCCTTTGGGGGGGGACTATGGCTACACCTTC. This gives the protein CASSPLGGDYGYTF.

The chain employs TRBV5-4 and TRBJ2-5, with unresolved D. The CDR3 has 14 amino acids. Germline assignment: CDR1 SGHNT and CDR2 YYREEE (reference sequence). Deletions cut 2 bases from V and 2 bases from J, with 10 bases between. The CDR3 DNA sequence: TGTGCCAGCAGCTTAGCCCTTGAGCAAGAGACCCAGTACTTC. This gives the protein CASSLALEQETQYF. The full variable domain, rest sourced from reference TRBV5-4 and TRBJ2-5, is ETGVTQSPTHLIKTRGQQVTLRCSSQSGHNTVSWYQQALGQGPQFIFQYYREEENGRGNFPPRFSGLQFPNYSSELNVNALELDDSALYLCASSLALEQETQYFGPGTRLLVL.

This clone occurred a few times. CDR3 sequence (DNA): TGTGCCAGCAGCTTGCCCGAACTAGCGGGGGGGAACAATGAGCAGTTCTTC. Translated: CASSLPELAGGNNEQFF. The chain joins TRBV5-4 to TRBJ2-1, with 13 bases aligning to TRBD2. Germline assignment: CDR1 SGHNT and CDR2 YYREEE (reference sequence). The CDR3 extends over 17 amino acids. V trimming: 1 base; J trimming: 5 bases; junction bases outside the gene matches: 6.

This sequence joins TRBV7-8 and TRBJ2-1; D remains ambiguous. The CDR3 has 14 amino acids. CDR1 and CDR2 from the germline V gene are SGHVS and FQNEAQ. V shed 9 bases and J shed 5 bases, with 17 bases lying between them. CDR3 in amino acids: CASKLPAVDNEQFF. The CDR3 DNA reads TGTGCCAGTAAGCTTCCAGCTGTGGACAATGAGCAGTTCTTC.

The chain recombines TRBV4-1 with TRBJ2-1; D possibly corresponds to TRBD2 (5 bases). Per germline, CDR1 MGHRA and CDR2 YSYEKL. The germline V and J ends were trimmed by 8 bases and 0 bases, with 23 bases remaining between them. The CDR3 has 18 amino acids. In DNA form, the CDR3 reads TGCGCCAGCTCTACGGCGGAGGTCGACAAGGGCTCCTACAATGAGCAGTTCTTC. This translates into CASSTAEVDKGSYNEQFF.

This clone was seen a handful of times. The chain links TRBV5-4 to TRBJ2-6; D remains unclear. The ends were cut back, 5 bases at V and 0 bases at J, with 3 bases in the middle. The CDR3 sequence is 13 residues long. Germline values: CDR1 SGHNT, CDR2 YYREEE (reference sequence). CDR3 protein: CASSPSGANVLTF. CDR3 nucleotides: TGTGCCAGCAGTCCCTCTGGGGCCAACGTCCTGACTTTC.

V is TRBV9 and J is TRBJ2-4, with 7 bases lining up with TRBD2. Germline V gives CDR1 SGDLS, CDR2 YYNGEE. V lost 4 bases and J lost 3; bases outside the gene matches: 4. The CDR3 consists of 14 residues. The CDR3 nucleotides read TGTGCCAGCAGCCCTCCGGGAGGCAAAAACATTCAGTACTTC. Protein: CASSPPGGKNIQYF.

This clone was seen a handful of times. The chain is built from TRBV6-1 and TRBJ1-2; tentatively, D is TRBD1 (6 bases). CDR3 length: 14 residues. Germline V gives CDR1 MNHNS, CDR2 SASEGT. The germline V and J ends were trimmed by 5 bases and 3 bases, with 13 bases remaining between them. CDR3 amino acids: CASSWGGADYGYTF. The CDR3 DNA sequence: TGTGCCAGCAGTTGGGGGGGGGCAGACTATGGCTACACCTTC.

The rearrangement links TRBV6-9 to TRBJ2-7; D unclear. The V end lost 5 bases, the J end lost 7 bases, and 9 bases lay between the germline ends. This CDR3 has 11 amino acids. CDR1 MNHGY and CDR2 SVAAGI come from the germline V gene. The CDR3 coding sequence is TGTGCCAGCAGTACAGCGCTAGAGCAGTACTTC. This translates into CASSTALEQYF.

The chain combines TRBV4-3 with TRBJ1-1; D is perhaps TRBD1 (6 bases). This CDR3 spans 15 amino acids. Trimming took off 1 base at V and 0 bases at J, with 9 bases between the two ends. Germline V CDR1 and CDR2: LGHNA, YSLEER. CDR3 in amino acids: CASSQGGGVNTEAFF. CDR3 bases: TGCGCCAGCAGCCAAGGAGGGGGGGTGAACACTGAAGCTTTCTTT.

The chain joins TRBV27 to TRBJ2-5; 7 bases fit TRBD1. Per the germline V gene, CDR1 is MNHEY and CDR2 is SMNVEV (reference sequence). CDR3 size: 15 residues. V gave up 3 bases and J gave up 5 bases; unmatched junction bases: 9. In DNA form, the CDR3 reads TGTGCCAGCAGTTTTTACAGGGGCTTGGGGGAGACCCAGTACTTC. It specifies CASSFYRGLGETQYF.

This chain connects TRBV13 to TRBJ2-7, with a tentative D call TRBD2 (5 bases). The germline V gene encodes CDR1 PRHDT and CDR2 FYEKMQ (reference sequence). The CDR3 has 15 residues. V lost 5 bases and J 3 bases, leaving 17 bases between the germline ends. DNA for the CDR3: TGTGCCAGCAGCCCCTCTTATACGGGGAACTACGAGCAGTACTTC. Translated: CASSPSYTGNYEQYF.

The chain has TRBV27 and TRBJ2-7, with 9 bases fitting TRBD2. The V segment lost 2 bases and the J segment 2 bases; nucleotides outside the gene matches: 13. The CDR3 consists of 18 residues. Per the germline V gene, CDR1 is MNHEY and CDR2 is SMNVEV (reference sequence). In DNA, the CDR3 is TGTGCCAGCAGTTTACTGAGGACTAGCGAAACAAAAACCTACGAGCAGTACTTC. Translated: CASSLLRTSETKTYEQYF.

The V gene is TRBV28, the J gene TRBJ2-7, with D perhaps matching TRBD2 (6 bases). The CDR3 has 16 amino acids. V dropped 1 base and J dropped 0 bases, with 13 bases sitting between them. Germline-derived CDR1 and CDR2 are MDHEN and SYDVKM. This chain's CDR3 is CASSLFRDGSSYEQYF. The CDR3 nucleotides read TGTGCCAGCAGTTTATTCCGGGACGGGAGCTCCTACGAGCAGTACTTC.

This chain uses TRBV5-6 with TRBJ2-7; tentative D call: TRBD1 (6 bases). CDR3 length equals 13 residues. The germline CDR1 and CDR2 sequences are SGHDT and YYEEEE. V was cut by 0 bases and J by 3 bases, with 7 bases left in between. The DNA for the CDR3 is TGTGCCAGCAGCTTGGGGGGACACTACGAGCAGTACTTC. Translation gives CASSLGGHYEQYF.

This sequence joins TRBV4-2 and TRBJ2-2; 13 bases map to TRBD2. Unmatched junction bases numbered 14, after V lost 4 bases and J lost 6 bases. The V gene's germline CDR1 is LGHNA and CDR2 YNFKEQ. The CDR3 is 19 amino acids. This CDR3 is CASSPKGGGLAGVSGELFF. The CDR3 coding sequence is TGTGCCAGCAGCCCCAAAGGGGGCGGACTAGCGGGAGTGTCCGGGGAGCTGTTTTTT.